These 15 T cell receptor beta chains were sequenced from one sample in a study of identifying expanded T cells in peripheral blood. Sequenced by immunoSEQ multiplex PCR; TCRdb stores in-frame clones only, minus some. In the table there are about 58,000 clones, around 90% of which are singletons. Material: blood. These receptors were collected from a person between 18 and 69 years old in good health.

The rearrangement links TRBV19 to TRBJ1-2; weak D call: TRBD1 (6 bases). With 7 bases removed from V and 8 bases from J, the gap between germline ends came to 23 bases. The CDR3 consists of 15 residues. Germline CDR1 and CDR2: LNHDA and SQIVND (reference sequence). The CDR3 region has the DNA TGTGCCAGTACCCCTGGGGGCGGGGCCCAGTGGGGCTACACCTTC. It encodes CASTPGGGAQWGYTF.

The gene calls are TRBV7-8 and TRBJ1-6; D is ambiguous. This CDR3 contains 18 residues. From germline, CDR1 is SGHVS and CDR2 FQNEAQ. V gave up 1 base and J gave up 3 bases, with 16 bases separating them. CDR3 protein: CASSLGARASNYNSPLHF. CDR3 bases: TGTGCCAGCAGCTTAGGGGCAAGGGCGTCGAACTATAATTCACCCCTCCACTTT.

This clone was counted only a few times. The CDR3 DNA follows: TGTGCCAGCAGCTTGGCTGGCGGGGATTATGGCTACACCTTC. Amino acid sequence: CASSLAGGDYGYTF. This rearrangement joins TRBV5-8 to TRBJ1-2; D unresolved. V was trimmed by 0 bases and J by 5 bases, leaving 11 bases between them. The germline V gene has CDR1 SGHTS and CDR2 YDEGEE. The CDR3 is made up of 14 amino acids.

The rearrangement links TRBV7-2 to TRBJ2-1; D gene uncertain. V lost 5 bases to trimming and J lost 0 bases, with 11 bases between them. CDR1 and CDR2 (germline): SGHTA, FQGNSA. The CDR3 has 15 amino acids. The DNA for the CDR3 is TGTGCCAGCAGCCCGGCCGCACGCTCCTACAATGAGCAGTTCTTC. Translating it yields CASSPAARSYNEQFF.

The V call is TRBV7-2, the J call TRBJ2-7; TRBD1 agrees at 7 bases. The junction had 7 bases not matched to a gene; V was cut back by 1 base and J by 7 bases. The length of the CDR3 is 14 residues. Germline-derived CDR1 and CDR2 are SGHTA and FQGNSA. Here the CDR3 reads CASSLVGQLKEQYF. CDR3 coding DNA: TGTGCCAGCAGCTTAGTGGGACAGCTTAAAGAGCAGTACTTC.

This rearrangement joins TRBV5-6 to TRBJ1-2; TRBD1 matches at 7 bases. The CDR3 consists of 16 residues. Unmatched junction bases numbered 8, after V lost 0 bases and J lost 3 bases. In germline, CDR1 is SGHDT, CDR2 YYEEEE. The CDR3: CASSLVRDRSDYGYTF. The CDR3 bases are TGTGCCAGCAGCTTGGTCCGGGACAGATCCGACTATGGCTACACCTTC.

The V gene is TRBV7-9, the J gene TRBJ1-1; D gene uncertain. Germline lookup yields CDR1 SEHNR and CDR2 FQNEAQ (reference sequence). The germline V and J ends were trimmed by 5 bases and 4 bases, with 17 bases remaining between them. The CDR3 has 15 amino acids. CDR3: CASSPRLTTSTEAFF. The CDR3 DNA is TGTGCCAGCAGCCCCCGACTGACCACGAGCACTGAAGCTTTCTTT.

The chain is built from TRBV7-6 and TRBJ2-1, with TRBD1 identical over 8 bases. There are 17 residues in the CDR3. V was pared by 1 base and J by 6 bases, with 11 bases of the junction left unmatched. The germline V gene encodes CDR1 SGHVS and CDR2 FNYEAQ. The CDR3 DNA reads as TGTGCCAGCAGCTTAGAACCCGACAGGGGTTTGGTCAATGAGCAGTTCTTC. This gives the protein CASSLEPDRGLVNEQFF.

Only one count was recorded for this clone. This chain connects TRBV7-8 to TRBJ2-5; TRBD1 aligns across 8 bases. Trimming took 5 bases from V and 5 from J; bases not matched to a gene: 4. This CDR3 region has 13 residues. CDR1 is SGHVS, CDR2 FQNEAQ, per germline. The CDR3 coding sequence is TGTGCCAGCAGCCTGACAGGGGCGGAGACCCAGTACTTC. This sequence encodes CASSLTGAETQYF. The full variable domain, in which reference TRBV7-8 and TRBJ2-5 provide the parts outside the CDR3, is GAGVSQSPRYKVAKRGQDVALRCDPISGHVSLFWYQQALGQGPEFLTYFQNEAQLDKSGLPSDRFFAERPEGSVSTLKIQRTQQEDSAVYLCASSLTGAETQYFGPGTRLLVL.

The chain couples TRBV5-6 to TRBJ2-2, with 8 bases matching TRBD1. CDR1 and CDR2 from the germline V gene are SGHDT and YYEEEE. Trimming cost V 1 base and J 8 bases; bases outside gene matches: 10. The CDR3 has 16 amino acids. CDR3 loop: CASSLMGTGSGGELFF. Here the CDR3 DNA reads TGTGCCAGCAGCTTGATGGGGACAGGATCAGGTGGGGAGCTGTTTTTT.

This chain connects TRBV9 to TRBJ2-4; D may be TRBD1 (5 bases). The CDR3 covers 16 residues. Per the germline V gene, CDR1 is SGDLS and CDR2 is YYNGEE. V shed 1 base and J shed 3 bases, with 14 bases lying between them. The CDR3 loop reads CASSVFGEGVKNIQYF. CDR3 in DNA: TGTGCCAGCAGCGTATTTGGGGAAGGGGTCAAAAACATTCAGTACTTC.

V usage is TRBV5-1 and J usage is TRBJ1-2; D call uncertain. The CDR3 runs 13 residues. Deletions cut 2 bases from V and 7 bases from J, with 12 bases between. Germline assignment: CDR1 SGHRS and CDR2 YFSETQ. In DNA form, the CDR3 reads TGCGCCAGCAGCTTCAACAACATCGGTGGCTACACCTTC. This gives the protein CASSFNNIGGYTF.

The J gene is TRBJ2-7, the V gene TRBV7-2; the match to TRBD2 covers 7 bases. There are 15 residues in the CDR3. The germline V gene encodes CDR1 SGHTA and CDR2 FQGNSA. V lost 1 base to trimming and J lost 5 bases; unmatched junction nucleotides: 8. The CDR3 region is CASSLGAGVVHEQYF. DNA for the CDR3: TGTGCCAGCAGCTTAGGCGCGGGAGTGGTCCACGAGCAGTACTTC.

The rearrangement joins TRBV10-3 to TRBJ2-7; 11 bases align to TRBD2. Trimming at V came to 8 bases and at J to 6 bases, leaving 9 bases not matched to a gene. CDR1 and CDR2 from the germline V gene are ENHRY and SYGVKD. There are 14 residues in the CDR3. The CDR3 bases are TGTGCCATCGGGAGACTAGCGGGATCGGGCGAGCAGTACTTC. It translates to CAIGRLAGSGEQYF.

The chain recombines TRBV30 with TRBJ1-3; possibly TRBD1 for D (5 bases). The CDR3 spans 15 residues. The ends were cut back, 5 bases at V and 4 bases at J, with 18 bases in the middle. In germline, CDR1 is GTSNPN, CDR2 SVGIG (reference sequence). CDR3 sequence (DNA): TGTGCCTGGCTCAGGGTCGAAGCCTTCGGAAACACCATATATTTT. Protein sequence: CAWLRVEAFGNTIYF.